These T cell receptor beta chains were read from a single sample in a study of memory CD4+ T cells and cytomegalovirus serostatus. Produced via immunoSEQ multiplex PCR; TCRdb's table is partial and in-frame only. The data contain about 48,000 clones, about 77% of them singletons. Sequenced input: memory CD4+ T cells from blood. These receptor sequences come from an adult in good health and CMV-seronegative. Both conserved end residues are part of each CDR3. The D gene is left open where the match is weak. Only some rows state a clone size, as once, few, many or a class for expanded clones.

V	size	J	D	DNA	CDR3
TRBV28	NA	TRBJ2-7	NA	TGTGCCAGCAGTCCCTATGAAGGGGGCTACGAGCAGTACTTC	CASSPYEGGYEQYF
TRBV18	NA	TRBJ1-1	TRBD1	TGTGCCAGCTCACCACGACAGGGAGAAGACACTGAAGCTTTCTTT	CASSPRQGEDTEAFF
TRBV28	NA	TRBJ1-5	TRBD1	TGTGCCAGCAGCTCGGGACAGGGGGCTGGGGGTCGGCCCCAGCATTTT	CASSSGQGAGGRPQHF
TRBV7-9	NA	TRBJ1-1	NA	TGTGCCAGCAGCTTAGTAGTTGGGGGTGCCACTGAAGCTTTCTTT	CASSLVVGGATEAFF
TRBV7-2	NA	TRBJ2-1	NA	TGTGCCAGCAGCCCCTCAGGAGCGGTAAATGAGCAGTTCTTC	CASSPSGAVNEQFF
TRBV7-9	NA	TRBJ2-7	TRBD1	TGTGCCAGCAGCTCATGGGACAGGGGGCTTCCGTACTTC	CASSSWDRGLPYF
TRBV4-1	few	TRBJ2-6	NA	TGCGCCAGCAGCCTCTTACTGATTAACAATCAAACTGGGGCCAACGTCCTGACTTTC	CASSLLLINNQTGANVLTF
TRBV29-1	once	TRBJ1-5	NA	TGCAGCGTGGGAATGGGGAGCAATCAGCCCCAGCATTTT	CSVGMGSNQPQHF
TRBV9	NA	TRBJ2-3	TRBD1	TGTGCCAGCGGAATAGGACAGGGCAAAGATACGCAGTATTTT	CASGIGQGKDTQYF
TRBV9	NA	TRBJ1-6	TRBD1	TGTGCCAGCAGCGTAGGGACAGGCGATAATTCACCCCTCCACTTT	CASSVGTGDNSPLHF
TRBV6-6	NA	TRBJ2-5	TRBD1	TGTGCCAGCAGTTTACCCCGGGACAGGGGGTTTGAGACCCAGTACTTC	CASSLPRDRGFETQYF
TRBV7-5	NA	TRBJ1-1	NA	TGTGCCAGCAGCTTAAAGGACACTGAAGCTTTCTTT	CASSLKDTEAFF
TRBV29-1	NA	TRBJ2-3	TRBD2	TGCAGCACGACTAGCCTTATAGCAGATACGCAGTATTTT	CSTTSLIADTQYF
TRBV18	once	TRBJ2-6	NA	TGTGCCAGTTATTCGGACCCGTCCCTTTACTCTGGGGCCAACGTCCTGACTTTC	CASYSDPSLYSGANVLTF
TRBV5-4	NA	TRBJ1-4	NA	TGTGCCAGCAGCTCGTCTCAGGCGACAAGAGGCGAAAAACTGTTTTTT	CASSSSQATRGEKLFF
TRBV28	once	TRBJ1-3	NA	TGTGCCAGCAGCACACCTGGTGGAAACACCATATATTTT	CASSTPGGNTIYF
TRBV7-8	NA	TRBJ1-3	TRBD1	TGTGCCAGCAGCTCGGACAGGGGAAACACCATATATTTT	CASSSDRGNTIYF
TRBV28	NA	TRBJ2-7	NA	TGTGCCAGCAGTTTAGGGGGAGCCTCCTACGAGCAGTACTTC	CASSLGGASYEQYF
TRBV6-5	NA	TRBJ1-1	NA	TGTGCCAGCAGTCCGCGACGAACAGGGACAACTGAAGCTTTCTTT	CASSPRRTGTTEAFF
TRBV7-9	NA	TRBJ1-4	NA	TGTGCCAGCAGCTTAGGCCCCGACAACCGAAAACTGTTTTTT	CASSLGPDNRKLFF
TRBV5-6	NA	TRBJ2-3	NA	TGTGCCAGCAGCGGCCGGGTGGGAGCTGATACGCAGTATTTT	CASSGRVGADTQYF
TRBV5-6	NA	TRBJ1-3	NA	TGTGCCAGCAGCTTGGGGGCAGGGACTGGAAACACCATATATTTT	CASSLGAGTGNTIYF
TRBV5-4	NA	TRBJ2-5	TRBD2	TGTGCCAGCAGCCACGGGGGGGCGGGGGAGACCCAGTACTTC	CASSHGGAGETQYF
TRBV30	NA	TRBJ2-5	NA	TGTGCCTGGGGACTCGAGAGAGAGACCCAGTACTTC	CAWGLERETQYF
TRBV11-2	NA	TRBJ1-1	NA	TGTGCCAGCCTTAGGGGAGGGGGGGGCACTGAAGCTTTCTTT	CASLRGGGGTEAFF
TRBV28	NA	TRBJ2-7	NA	TGTGCCAGCGGTCCCCGCCCCGGGACCTACGAGCAGTACTTC	CASGPRPGTYEQYF
TRBV18	few	TRBJ1-2	NA	TGTGCCAGCTCACCGGAAACCAGGGCGAACTATGGCTACACCTTC	CASSPETRANYGYTF
TRBV30	NA	TRBJ1-4	NA	TGTGCCTGGACCCGAGACCCGGGGCGAACTAATGAAAAACTGTTTTTT	CAWTRDPGRTNEKLFF
TRBV5-4	NA	TRBJ1-4	NA	TGTGCCAGCAGCCCCGGCCTCGAAGAAAAACTGTTTTTT	CASSPGLEEKLFF
TRBV10-1	NA	TRBJ2-2	NA	TGCGCCAGCAGCCTCCAGGGCCCGAACACCGGGGAGCTGTTTTTT	CASSLQGPNTGELFF
TRBV2	NA	TRBJ1-5	NA	TGTGCCAGCAGTGAAAATCTGGGTAACCAGCCCCAGCATTTT	CASSENLGNQPQHF
TRBV10-3	NA	TRBJ1-5	TRBD1	TGTGCCATCAGTGAGTCGGGGACGGACAGGGAGAATCAGCCCCAGCATTTT	CAISESGTDRENQPQHF
TRBV6-6	once	TRBJ1-1	NA	TGTGCCAGCAGCTGGCAGGATGTGAACACTGAAGCTTTCTTT	CASSWQDVNTEAFF
TRBV7-2	once	TRBJ1-3	NA	TGTGCCAGCAGCCTCGGCGGGGCGAGGGGAAACACCATATATTTT	CASSLGGARGNTIYF
TRBV7-8	NA	TRBJ2-3	TRBD1	TGTGCCAGCAGCCAATACAGACGGGGACAGACTAGCACAGATACGCAGTATTTT	CASSQYRRGQTSTDTQYF
TRBV9	NA	TRBJ2-3	TRBD1	TGTGCCAGCAGCGTAGCTATCACAGGGGGCGCAGATACGCAGTATTTT	CASSVAITGGADTQYF
TRBV11-2	few	TRBJ1-4	NA	TGTGCCAGCAGCGCCATACTAGGGGGACGGGGTAATGAAAAACTGTTTTTT	CASSAILGGRGNEKLFF
TRBV27	NA	TRBJ2-3	NA	TGTGCCAGCAGTTTAAAAGGGGACAGCACAGATACGCAGTATTTT	CASSLKGDSTDTQYF
TRBV29-1	NA	TRBJ1-1	TRBD1	TGCAGCGCCCGGGACAGGAACACTGAAGCTTTCTTT	CSARDRNTEAFF
TRBV4-2	NA	TRBJ1-3	TRBD1	TGTGCCAGCAGCCGCACAGGGGGCTCTGGAAACACCATATATTTT	CASSRTGGSGNTIYF
TRBV27	NA	TRBJ2-4	NA	TGTGCCAGCAGTTCGCGACAGGCGGTAGCCAAAAACATTCAGTACTTC	CASSSRQAVAKNIQYF
TRBV15	few	TRBJ2-5	NA	TGTGCCACCAGCAGAACGAACAGGGTCCAAGAGACCCAGTACTTC	CATSRTNRVQETQYF
TRBV2	NA	TRBJ1-4	NA	TGTGCCAGCAGTGAACGGTCTGCAACTAATGAAAAACTGTTTTTT	CASSERSATNEKLFF
TRBV2	NA	TRBJ2-7	NA	TGTGCCAGCAGGGCAGCGGTGAGCCCCTACGAGCAGTACTTC	CASRAAVSPYEQYF
TRBV25-1	NA	TRBJ2-5	TRBD2	TGTGCCAGCAGTTTATGGGTGGGTGGCAGCGGGGGTGCCACCCAGTACTTC	CASSLWVGGSGGATQYF
TRBV5-1	NA	TRBJ2-1	NA	TGCGCCAGCAGCTGGGCTCGGTCCGGCTCCTACAATGAGCAGTTCTTC	CASSWARSGSYNEQFF
TRBV7-9	NA	TRBJ1-1	NA	TGTGCCAGCAGCTTAAGCGGGGGCGGAACTGAAGCTTTCTTT	CASSLSGGGTEAFF
TRBV29-1	NA	TRBJ1-5	NA	TGCAGCGTTTGGGAGGGAGTCCGGTCGCAGCCCCAGCATTTT	CSVWEGVRSQPQHF
TRBV7-9	NA	TRBJ2-5	NA	TGTGCCAGCAGCTCACGCGCGGTCCGAAAGGGAGAGACCCAGTACTTC	CASSSRAVRKGETQYF
TRBV7-2	NA	TRBJ2-3	NA	TGTGCCAGCAGCCCCGGAGGGGTCGCAGATACGCAGTATTTT	CASSPGGVADTQYF
TRBV5-1	NA	TRBJ2-1	NA	TGCGCCAGCAGCTTGGGGGCGGGGTCCTACAATGAGCAGTTCTTC	CASSLGAGSYNEQFF
TRBV30	NA	TRBJ2-7	TRBD1	TGTGCCTGTCGACAGGGGACATACGAGCAGTACTTC	CACRQGTYEQYF
TRBV5-4	NA	TRBJ2-2	NA	TGTGCCAGCAGCACAGCCGAAAGATCCGGGGAGCTGTTTTTT	CASSTAERSGELFF
TRBV6-1	once	TRBJ1-5	NA	TGTGCCAGCAGTGAATTTAGGGCTCAGCCCCAGCATTTT	CASSEFRAQPQHF
TRBV11-2	NA	TRBJ2-5	TRBD2	TGTGCCAGCAGCTTTGGAGCGGGGGAGACCCAGTACTTC	CASSFGAGETQYF
TRBV29-1	NA	TRBJ1-2	NA	TGCAGCGTTGAAGCCCTTCGAGGACAGATGACCTATGGCTACACCTTC	CSVEALRGQMTYGYTF
TRBV5-1	NA	TRBJ2-2	TRBD2	TGCGCCAGCAGCTTGGACGGGACTAGCGCCGGGGAGCTGTTTTTT	CASSLDGTSAGELFF